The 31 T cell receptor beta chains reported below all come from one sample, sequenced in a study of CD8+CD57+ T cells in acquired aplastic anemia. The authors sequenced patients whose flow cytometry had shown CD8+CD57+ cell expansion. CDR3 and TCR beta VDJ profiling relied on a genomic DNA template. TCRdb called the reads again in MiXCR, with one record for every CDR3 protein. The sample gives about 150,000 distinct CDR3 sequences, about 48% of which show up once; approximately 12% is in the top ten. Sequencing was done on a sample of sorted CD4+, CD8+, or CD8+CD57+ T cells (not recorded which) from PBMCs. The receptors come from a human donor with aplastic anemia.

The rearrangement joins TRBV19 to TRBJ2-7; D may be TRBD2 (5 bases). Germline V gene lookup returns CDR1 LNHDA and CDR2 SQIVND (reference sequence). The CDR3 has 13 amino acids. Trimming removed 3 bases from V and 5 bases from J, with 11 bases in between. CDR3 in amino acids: CASSMGSEDEQYF. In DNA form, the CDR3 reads TGTGCCAGTAGTATGGGGAGCGAAGACGAGCAGTACTTC.

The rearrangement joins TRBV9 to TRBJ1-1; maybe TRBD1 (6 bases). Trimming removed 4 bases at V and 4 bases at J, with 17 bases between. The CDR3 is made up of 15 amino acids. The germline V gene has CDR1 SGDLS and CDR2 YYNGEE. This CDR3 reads CASSSGGGLGTEAFF. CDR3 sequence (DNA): TGTGCCAGCAGCTCAGGCGGGGGGCTGGGCACTGAAGCTTTCTTT. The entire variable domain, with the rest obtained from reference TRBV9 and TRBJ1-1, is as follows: DSGVTQTPKHLITATGQRVTLRCSPRSGDLSVYWYQQSLDQGLQFLIQYYNGEERAKGNILERFSAQQFPDLHSELNLSSLELGDSALYFCASSSGGGLGTEAFFGQGTRLTVV.

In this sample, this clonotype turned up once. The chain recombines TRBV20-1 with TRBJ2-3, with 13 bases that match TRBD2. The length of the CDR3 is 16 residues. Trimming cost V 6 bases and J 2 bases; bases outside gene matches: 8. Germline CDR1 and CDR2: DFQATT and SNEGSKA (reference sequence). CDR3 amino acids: CSARPGLAGPTDTQYF. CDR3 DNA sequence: TGCAGTGCACGACCGGGACTAGCGGGGCCCACAGATACGCAGTATTTT.

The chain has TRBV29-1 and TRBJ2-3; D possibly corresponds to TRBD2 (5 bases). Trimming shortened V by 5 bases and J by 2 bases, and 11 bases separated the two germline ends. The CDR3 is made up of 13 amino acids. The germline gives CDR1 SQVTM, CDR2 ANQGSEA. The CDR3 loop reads CSVRGPFTDTQYF. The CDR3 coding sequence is TGCAGCGTTCGAGGGCCTTTCACAGATACGCAGTATTTT.

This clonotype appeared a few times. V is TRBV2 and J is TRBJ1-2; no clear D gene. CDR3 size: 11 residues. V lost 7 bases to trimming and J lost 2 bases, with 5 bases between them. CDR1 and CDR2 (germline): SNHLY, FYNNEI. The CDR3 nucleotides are TGTGCCAGCACCCAGAACTATGGCTACACCTTC. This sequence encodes CASTQNYGYTF.

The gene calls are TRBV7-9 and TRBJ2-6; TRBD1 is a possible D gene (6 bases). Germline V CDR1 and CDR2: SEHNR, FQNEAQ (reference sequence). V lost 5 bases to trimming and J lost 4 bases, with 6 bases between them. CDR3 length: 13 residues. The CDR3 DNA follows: TGTGCCAGCAGCGGGACAGGGGCCAACGTCCTGACTTTC. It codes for CASSGTGANVLTF. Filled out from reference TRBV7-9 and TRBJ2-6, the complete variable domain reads DTGVSQNPRHKITKRGQNVTFRCDPISEHNRLYWYRQTLGQGPEFLTYFQNEAQLEKSRLLSDRFSAERPKGSFSTLEIQRTEQGDSAMYLCASSGTGANVLTFGAGSRLTVL.

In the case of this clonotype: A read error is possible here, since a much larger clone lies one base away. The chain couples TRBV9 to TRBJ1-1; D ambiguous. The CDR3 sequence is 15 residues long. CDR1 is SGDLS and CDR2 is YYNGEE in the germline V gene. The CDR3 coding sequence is TGTGCCTGCAGCGTATATAGTAAAATGAACACTGAAGCTTTCTTT. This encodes CACSVYSKMNTEAFF.

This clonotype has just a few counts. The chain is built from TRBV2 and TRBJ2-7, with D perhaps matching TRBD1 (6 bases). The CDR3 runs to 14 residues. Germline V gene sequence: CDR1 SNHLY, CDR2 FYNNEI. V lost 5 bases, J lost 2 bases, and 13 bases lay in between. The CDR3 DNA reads TGTGCCAGCAGTCAAGGTACAGGGACCTACGAGCAGTACTTC. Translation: CASSQGTGTYEQYF.

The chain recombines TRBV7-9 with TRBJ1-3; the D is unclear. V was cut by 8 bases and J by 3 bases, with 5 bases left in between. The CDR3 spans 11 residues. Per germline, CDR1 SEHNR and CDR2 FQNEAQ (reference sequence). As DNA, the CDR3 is TGTGCCAGCCAGCTTGGAAACACCATATATTTT. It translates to CASQLGNTIYF.

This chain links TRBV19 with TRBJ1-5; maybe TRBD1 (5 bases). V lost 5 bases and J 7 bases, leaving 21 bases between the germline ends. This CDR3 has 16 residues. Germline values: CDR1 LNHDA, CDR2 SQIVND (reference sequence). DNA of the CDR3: TGTGCCAGTAGTCTCCAGGATGCGGGACCCCAGCAGCCCCAGCATTTT. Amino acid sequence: CASSLQDAGPQQPQHF.

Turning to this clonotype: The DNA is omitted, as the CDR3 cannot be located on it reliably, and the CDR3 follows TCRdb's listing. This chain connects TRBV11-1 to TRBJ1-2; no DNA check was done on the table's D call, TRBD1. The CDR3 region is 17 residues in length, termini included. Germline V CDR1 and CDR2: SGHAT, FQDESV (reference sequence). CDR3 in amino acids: CASNFCAIMGQTYGYTF.

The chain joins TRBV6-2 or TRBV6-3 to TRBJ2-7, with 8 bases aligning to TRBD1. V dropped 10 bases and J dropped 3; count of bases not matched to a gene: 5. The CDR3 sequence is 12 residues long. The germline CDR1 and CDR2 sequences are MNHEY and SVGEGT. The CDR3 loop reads CATWTGIYEQYF. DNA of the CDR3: TGTGCCACCTGGACAGGGATCTACGAGCAGTACTTC.

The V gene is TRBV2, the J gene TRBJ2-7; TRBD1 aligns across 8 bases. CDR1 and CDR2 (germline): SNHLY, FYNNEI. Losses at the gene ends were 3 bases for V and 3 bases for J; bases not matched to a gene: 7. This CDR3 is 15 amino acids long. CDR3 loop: CASSEETGEYYEQYF. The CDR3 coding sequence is TGTGCCAGCAGTGAGGAGACAGGGGAATACTACGAGCAGTACTTC.

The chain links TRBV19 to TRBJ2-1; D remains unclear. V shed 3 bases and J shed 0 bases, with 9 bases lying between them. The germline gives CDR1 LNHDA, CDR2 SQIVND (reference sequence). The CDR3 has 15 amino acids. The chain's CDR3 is CASSIGLSSYNEQFF. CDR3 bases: TGTGCCAGTAGTATTGGTTTAAGCTCCTACAATGAGCAGTTCTTC.

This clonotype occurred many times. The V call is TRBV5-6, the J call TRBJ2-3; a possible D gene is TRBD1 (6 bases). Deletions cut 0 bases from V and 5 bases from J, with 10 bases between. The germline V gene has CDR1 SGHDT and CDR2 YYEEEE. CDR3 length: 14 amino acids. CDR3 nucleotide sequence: TGTGCCAGCAGCTTGGTGGGGGCTGGAGATACGCAGTATTTT. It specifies CASSLVGAGDTQYF.

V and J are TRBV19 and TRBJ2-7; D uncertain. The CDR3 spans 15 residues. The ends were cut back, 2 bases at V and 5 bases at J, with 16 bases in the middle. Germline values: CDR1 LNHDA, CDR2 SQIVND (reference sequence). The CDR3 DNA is TGTGCCAGTAGTATACAGCCCAGCCCACCCCACGAGCAGTACTTC. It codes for CASSIQPSPPHEQYF.

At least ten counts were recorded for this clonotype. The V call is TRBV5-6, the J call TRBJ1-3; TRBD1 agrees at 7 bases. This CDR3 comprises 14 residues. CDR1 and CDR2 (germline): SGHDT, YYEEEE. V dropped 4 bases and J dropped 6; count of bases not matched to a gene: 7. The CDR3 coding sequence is TGTGCCAGCAGCCCAGGGGGGGACGCAAACACCATATATTTT. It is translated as CASSPGGDANTIYF.

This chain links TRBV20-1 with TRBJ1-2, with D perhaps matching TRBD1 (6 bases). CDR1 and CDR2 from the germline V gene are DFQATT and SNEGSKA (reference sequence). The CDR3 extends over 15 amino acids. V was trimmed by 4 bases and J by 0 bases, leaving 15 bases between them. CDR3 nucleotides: TGCAGTGCTATTCGGACAGCGAAGCCTAACTATGGCTACACCTTC. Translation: CSAIRTAKPNYGYTF.

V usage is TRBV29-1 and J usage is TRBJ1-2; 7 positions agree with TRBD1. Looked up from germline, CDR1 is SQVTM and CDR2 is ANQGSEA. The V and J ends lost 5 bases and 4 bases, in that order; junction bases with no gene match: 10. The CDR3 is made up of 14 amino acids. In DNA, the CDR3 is TGCAGCGTTCGACAGGGAAGGACCGGCTATGGCTACACCTTC. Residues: CSVRQGRTGYGYTF. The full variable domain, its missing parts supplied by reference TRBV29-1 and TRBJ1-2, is SAVISQKPSRDICQRGTSLTIQCQVDSQVTMMFWYRQQPGQSLTLIATANQGSEATYESGFVIDKFPISRPNLTFSTLTVSNMSPEDSSIYLCSVRQGRTGYGYTFGSGTRLTVV.

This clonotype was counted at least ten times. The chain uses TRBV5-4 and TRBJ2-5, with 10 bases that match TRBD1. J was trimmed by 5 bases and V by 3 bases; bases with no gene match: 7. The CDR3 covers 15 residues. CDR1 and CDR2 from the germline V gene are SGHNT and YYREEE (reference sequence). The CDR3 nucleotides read TGTGCCAGCAGCTCCGACAGGGGGCTATCGGAGACCCAGTACTTC. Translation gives CASSSDRGLSETQYF. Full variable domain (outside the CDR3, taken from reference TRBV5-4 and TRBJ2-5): ETGVTQSPTHLIKTRGQQVTLRCSSQSGHNTVSWYQQALGQGPQFIFQYYREEENGRGNFPPRFSGLQFPNYSSELNVNALELDDSALYLCASSSDRGLSETQYFGPGTRLLVL.

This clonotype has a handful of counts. CDR3 nucleotide sequence: TGTGCCAGCAGCTTAGGGTTGGGCTACGAGCAGTACTTC. Translated: CASSLGLGYEQYF. V gene TRBV7-9 combines with J gene TRBJ2-7; D not certain. V shed 1 base and J shed 3 bases, with 7 bases lying between them. Germline CDR1 is SEHNR and CDR2 is FQNEAQ (reference sequence). CDR3 size: 13 residues.

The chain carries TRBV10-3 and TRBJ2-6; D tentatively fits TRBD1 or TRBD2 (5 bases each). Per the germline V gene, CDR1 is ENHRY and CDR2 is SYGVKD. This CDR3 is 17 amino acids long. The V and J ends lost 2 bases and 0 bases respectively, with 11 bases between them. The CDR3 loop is CAISEPGRLSGANVLTF. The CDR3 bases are TGTGCCATCAGTGAGCCGGGACGACTCTCTGGGGCCAACGTCCTGACTTTC.

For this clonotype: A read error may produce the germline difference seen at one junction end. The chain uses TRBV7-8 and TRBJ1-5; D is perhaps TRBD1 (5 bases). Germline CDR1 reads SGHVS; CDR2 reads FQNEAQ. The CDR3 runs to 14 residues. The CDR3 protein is CTSSLWGIKETQHF. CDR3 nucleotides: TGTACCAGCAGCTTGTGGGGGATCAAGGAGACCCAGCATTTT.

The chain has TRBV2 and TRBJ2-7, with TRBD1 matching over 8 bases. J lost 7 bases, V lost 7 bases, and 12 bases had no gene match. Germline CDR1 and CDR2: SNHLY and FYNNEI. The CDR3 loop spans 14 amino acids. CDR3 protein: CASKGQGGAREQYF. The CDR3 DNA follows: TGTGCCAGCAAAGGACAGGGAGGAGCGCGGGAGCAGTACTTC.

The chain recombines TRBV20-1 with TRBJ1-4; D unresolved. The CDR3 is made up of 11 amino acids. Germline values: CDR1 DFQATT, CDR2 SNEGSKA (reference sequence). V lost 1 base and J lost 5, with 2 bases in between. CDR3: CSARVNEKLFF. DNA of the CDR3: TGCAGTGCTAGAGTAAATGAAAAACTGTTTTTT.

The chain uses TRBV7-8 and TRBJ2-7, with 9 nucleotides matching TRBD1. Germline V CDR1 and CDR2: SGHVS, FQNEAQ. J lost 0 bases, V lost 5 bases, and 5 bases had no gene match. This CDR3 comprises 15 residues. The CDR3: CASSTRDRVSYEQYF. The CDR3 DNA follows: TGTGCCAGCAGCACCCGGGACAGGGTCTCCTACGAGCAGTACTTC.

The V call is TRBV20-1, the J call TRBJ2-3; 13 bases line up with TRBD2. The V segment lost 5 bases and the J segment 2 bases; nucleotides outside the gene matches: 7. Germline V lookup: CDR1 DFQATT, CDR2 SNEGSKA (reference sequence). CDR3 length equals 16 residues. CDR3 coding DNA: TGCAGTGCTCGATCCGGGACTAGCGGGGACACAGATACGCAGTATTTT. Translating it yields CSARSGTSGDTDTQYF.

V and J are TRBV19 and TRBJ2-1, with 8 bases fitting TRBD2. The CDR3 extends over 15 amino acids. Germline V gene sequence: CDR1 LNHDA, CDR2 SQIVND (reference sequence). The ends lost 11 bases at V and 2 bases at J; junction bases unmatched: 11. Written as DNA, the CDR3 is TGTGCCTCTCGACGGGAGGGCCCCACCTACAATGAGCAGTTCTTC. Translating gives CASRREGPTYNEQFF.

CDR3 protein: CASSFRLPTYEQYF. For the CDR3, the DNA is TGTGCCAGCAGCTTTCGACTACCGACCTACGAGCAGTACTTC. The V and J genes are TRBV11-1 and TRBJ2-7, with a possible D match to TRBD2 (5 bases). Deletions cut 3 bases from V and 2 bases from J, with 11 bases between. Germline V gene sequence: CDR1 SGHAT, CDR2 FQDESV (reference sequence). The CDR3 runs to 14 residues.

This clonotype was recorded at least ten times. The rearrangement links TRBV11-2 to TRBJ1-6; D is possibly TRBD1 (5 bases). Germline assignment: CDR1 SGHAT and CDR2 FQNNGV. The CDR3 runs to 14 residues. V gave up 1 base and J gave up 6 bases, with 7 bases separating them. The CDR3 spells CASSLGQRNSPLHF. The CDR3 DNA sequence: TGTGCCAGCAGCTTAGGACAGCGTAATTCACCCCTCCACTTT.

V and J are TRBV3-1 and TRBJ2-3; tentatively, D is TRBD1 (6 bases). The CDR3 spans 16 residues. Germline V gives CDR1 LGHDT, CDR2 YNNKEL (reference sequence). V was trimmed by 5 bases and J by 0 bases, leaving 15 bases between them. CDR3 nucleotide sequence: TGTGCCAGCAGCTCCCTGACAGGCGAGAGCACAGATACGCAGTATTTT. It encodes CASSSLTGESTDTQYF.